This T cell receptor (beta chain) was obtained from a study of T cell responses to AZD1222 COVID-19 vaccine. Profiled with immunoSEQ multiplex PCR; TCRdb holds only in-frame clones, not every one. Among approximately 140,000 clones listed, around 90% were seen once. CDR3 length: 14 residues. Trimming cost V 4 bases and J 1 base, with 9 bases left between them. Per germline, CDR1 LNHNV and CDR2 YYDKDF (reference sequence). The receptor was isolated from an adult who received the AZD1222 COVID-19 vaccine. This sequence joins TRBV15 and TRBJ2-3; weak D call: TRBD1 (6 bases). The input for sequencing was peripheral blood, taken 28 days after the second AZD1222 dose. The CDR3 loop is CATSNWGRTDTQYF. As DNA, the CDR3 is TGTGCCACCAGCAACTGGGGGCGCACAGATACGCAGTATTTT.